These 10 T cell receptor beta chains came from one sample sequenced in a study of glioma-infiltrating T cells after dendritic cell vaccination. The method was immunoSEQ multiplex PCR; TCRdb's version includes in-frame clones alone and lacks a portion of them. Here the sample spans roughly 82,000 clones, roughly 90% being singletons. This material consisted of blood, taken before dendritic cell vaccination. These receptors were collected from a human donor with glioblastoma.

The chain carries TRBV7-8 and TRBJ2-2; 9 bases agree with TRBD1. The length of the CDR3 is 16 residues. Germline assignment: CDR1 SGHVS and CDR2 FQNEAQ. V trimming: 5 bases; J trimming: 0 bases; junction bases outside the gene matches: 4. DNA of the CDR3: TGTGCCAGCAGCCCAGGGACAGGGTCGAACACCGGGGAGCTGTTTTTT. Protein sequence: CASSPGTGSNTGELFF.

The rearrangement uses TRBV5-4 and TRBJ2-1, with 8 bases that match TRBD1. From germline, CDR1 is SGHNT and CDR2 YYREEE (reference sequence). After removal of 4 bases from V and 4 bases from J, the junction contained 7 bases not matched to a gene. The length of the CDR3 is 15 residues. In nucleotides, the CDR3 is TGTGCCAGCAGCCACGACGGGACAGGTTACAATGAGCAGTTCTTC. It translates to CASSHDGTGYNEQFF.

This clone was recorded only once. The chain is built from TRBV4-1 and TRBJ2-7; D is undetermined. Germline CDR1 MGHRA, CDR2 YSYEKL. V gave up 1 base and J gave up 5 bases, with 12 bases separating them. The CDR3 consists of 14 residues. In DNA, the CDR3 is TGCGCCAGCAGCCAAGGGCCTAGATTGGACGAGCAGTACTTC. This encodes CASSQGPRLDEQYF.

The chain uses TRBV6-5 and TRBJ2-7; 7 positions agree with TRBD2. CDR3 length: 15 residues. Germline CDR1 and CDR2: MNHEY and SVGAGI. The V and J ends lost 2 bases and 3 bases, in that order; junction bases with no gene match: 7. CDR3 sequence reads: CASSYLRGSVYEQYF. Here the CDR3 DNA reads TGTGCCAGCAGTTACCTACGCGGGAGTGTCTACGAGCAGTACTTC.

The V gene is TRBV4-1, the J gene TRBJ1-1, with TRBD1 as a possible D gene (6 bases). Germline V gene sequence: CDR1 MGHRA, CDR2 YSYEKL. The CDR3 length is 18 residues. V shed 5 bases and J shed 1 base, with 23 bases lying between them. This chain's CDR3 is CASSSRLLKNRENTEAFF. DNA for the CDR3: TGCGCCAGCAGCTCTCGCCTCCTAAAAAACAGGGAGAACACTGAAGCTTTCTTT.

J is TRBJ1-1 and V is TRBV5-6; TRBD1 aligns across 7 bases. The CDR3 length is 14 residues. Germline CDR1 is SGHDT and CDR2 is YYEEEE. Losses at the gene ends were 3 bases for V and 1 base for J; bases not matched to a gene: 3. The DNA of the CDR3 is TGTGCCAGCAGCTCAGGGGGAGGGAACACTGAAGCTTTCTTT. Translated: CASSSGGGNTEAFF.

A note on this clone: An end of the junction does not agree with germline; a read error may underlie this. The chain's CDR3 is CASSGQQDRGSGNTICF. Written as DNA, the CDR3 is TGTGCCAGCAGTGGACAGCAGGACAGGGGTTCTGGAAACACCATATGTTTT. The chain joins TRBV2 to TRBJ1-3, with TRBD1 identical over 9 bases. The CDR3 consists of 17 residues. The V gene's germline CDR1 is SNHLY and CDR2 FYNNEI.

The chain links TRBV11-2 to TRBJ1-3, with D perhaps matching TRBD1 (5 bases). V lost 1 base, J lost 0 bases, and 16 bases lay in between. Germline CDR1 is SGHAT and CDR2 is FQNNGV. The CDR3 spans 18 residues. DNA of the CDR3: TGTGCCAGCAGCTTAGGCGACAGACAATCAAACTCTGGAAACACCATATATTTT. Translation gives CASSLGDRQSNSGNTIYF.

J is TRBJ2-2 and V is TRBV13, with 10 nucleotides matching TRBD2. Germline loops: CDR1 PRHDT, CDR2 FYEKMQ (reference sequence). The length of the CDR3 is 16 residues. The V segment lost 1 base and the J segment 2 bases; nucleotides outside the gene matches: 1. CDR3 in DNA: TGTGCCAGCAGCTTAGAACTAGCGGGAAACACCGGGGAGCTGTTTTTT. Translation gives CASSLELAGNTGELFF.

V usage is TRBV27 and J usage is TRBJ1-1; TRBD1 might be the D (5 bases). The germline gives CDR1 MNHEY, CDR2 SMNVEV (reference sequence). V shed 4 bases and J shed 1 base, with 10 bases lying between them. The CDR3 extends over 14 amino acids. The DNA of the CDR3 is TGTGCCAGCAGTTATTTGGGGGGGAACACTGAAGCTTTCTTT. It encodes CASSYLGGNTEAFF.